The 20 T cell receptor beta chains below all came from one sample that was sequenced in a study of T cells after yellow fever vaccination. A single record per CDR3 protein comes from TCRdb applying MiXCR to the 5' RACE reads. Among around 320,000 distinct CDR3 sequences listed, around 9.3% were seen once. The sequences come from CD4+ T cells sorted from PBMCs, collected 5 days after the yellow fever booster vaccination. Source of these receptors: a man aged 18 to 30 who received the YFV17D yellow fever vaccine.

The chain employs TRBV5-5 and TRBJ2-1; 8 bases map to TRBD2. J lost 0 bases, V lost 3 bases, and 11 bases had no gene match. CDR1 and CDR2 (germline): SGHKS, YYEKEE (reference sequence). This CDR3 region has 18 residues. The CDR3 region has the DNA TGTGCCAGCAGCTCTGGATTTAGCGGGGCCGTCTCCTACAATGAGCAGTTCTTC. As protein: CASSSGFSGAVSYNEQFF. Combining the CDR3 with reference TRBV5-5 and TRBJ2-1 gives the whole variable domain DAGVTQSPTHLIKTRGQQVTLRCSPISGHKSVSWYQQVLGQGPQFIFQYYEKEERGRGNFPDRFSARQFPNYSSELNVNALLLGDSALYLCASSSGFSGAVSYNEQFFGPGTRLTVL.

This clonotype is labeled as medium-sized. V gene TRBV5-1 combines with J gene TRBJ2-7, with 9 nucleotides matching TRBD2. The germline CDR1 and CDR2 sequences are SGHRS and YFSETQ. The V gene end was trimmed by 0 bases and the J gene end by 3 bases; junction bases not matched to a gene: 1. This CDR3 is built from 14 residues. The CDR3 bases are TGCGCCAGCAGCTTGGAGACTAGCGGCTACGAGCAGTACTTC. It encodes CASSLETSGYEQYF.

The chain has TRBV9 and TRBJ2-5; no clear D gene. Per germline, CDR1 SGDLS and CDR2 YYNGEE. Trimming left V 4 bases short and J 5 bases short, with 15 bases between. CDR3 size: 14 residues. The CDR3 DNA reads as TGTGCCAGCAGCTTCCGACCCGGCTTGGAGACCCAGTACTTC. This gives the protein CASSFRPGLETQYF.

This clonotype was detected ten times or more. The chain has TRBV12-3 or TRBV12-4 and TRBJ2-2; D unresolved. The V gene lost 3 bases and the J gene lost 6 bases, with 5 bases spanning the gap. The CDR3 sequence is 12 residues long. This chain's CDR3 is CASSFSSGELFF. CDR3 bases: TGTGCCAGCAGTTTCTCATCCGGGGAGCTGTTTTTT.

V is TRBV7-3 and J is TRBJ2-2, with TRBD1 identical over 9 bases. Germline CDR1 is SGHTA and CDR2 is FQGTGA. The CDR3 runs to 16 residues. V shed 6 bases, J shed 1 base, and the junction held 6 bases outside the gene matches. The DNA of the CDR3 is TGTGCCAGCAGGAATGTGGGACAGGGGAACACCGGGGAGCTGTTTTTT. Its protein product is CASRNVGQGNTGELFF.

This clonotype was seen repeatedly, ten times or more. The chain links TRBV24-1 to TRBJ1-2; tentative D call: TRBD1 (6 bases). CDR3 size: 13 residues. CDR1 is KGHDR and CDR2 is SFDVKD in the germline V gene. V dropped 7 bases and J dropped 8 bases, with 16 bases sitting between them. CDR3 in DNA: TGTGCCACCAGGGATCCAGGGGAGGGAGGCTACACCTTC. Translation gives CATRDPGEGGYTF.

This clonotype was seen many times. V gene TRBV9 combines with J gene TRBJ2-5; tentative D call: TRBD1 (5 bases). CDR3 size: 14 residues. The germline CDR1 and CDR2 sequences are SGDLS and YYNGEE. The germline V and J ends were trimmed by 4 bases and 4 bases, with 14 bases remaining between them. CDR3 amino acids: CASSPRTRTETQYF. As DNA, the CDR3 is TGTGCCAGCAGCCCCCGGACACGGACAGAGACCCAGTACTTC. Full variable domain (remainder filled in from reference TRBV9 and TRBJ2-5): DSGVTQTPKHLITATGQRVTLRCSPRSGDLSVYWYQQSLDQGLQFLIQYYNGEERAKGNILERFSAQQFPDLHSELNLSSLELGDSALYFCASSPRTRTETQYFGPGTRLLVL.

V and J are TRBV7-9 and TRBJ1-3; 7 nucleotides agree with TRBD1. The germline V gene has CDR1 SEHNR and CDR2 FQNEAQ (reference sequence). V shed 6 bases, J shed 7 bases, and the junction held 12 bases outside the gene matches. The CDR3 runs 15 residues. CDR3 sequence reads: CASSPTGERRNTIYF. CDR3 sequence (DNA): TGTGCCAGCAGTCCTACAGGGGAAAGGCGGAACACCATATATTTT.

The chain has TRBV9 and TRBJ1-1, with TRBD1 as a possible D gene (5 bases). The V and J ends lost 1 base and 4 bases respectively, with 14 bases between them. The CDR3 totals 15 residues. In germline, CDR1 is SGDLS, CDR2 YYNGEE. The CDR3 loop reads CASSVNPGSVTEAFF. CDR3 nucleotide sequence: TGTGCCAGCAGCGTAAATCCAGGGTCGGTCACTGAAGCTTTCTTT.

This chain links TRBV20-1 with TRBJ2-2, with TRBD1 matching 8 bases. The germline gives CDR1 DFQATT, CDR2 SNEGSKA (reference sequence). V lost 4 bases, J lost 0 bases, and 4 bases stayed unmatched. This CDR3 contains 15 residues. The CDR3 here is CSAIDRGTNTGELFF. The CDR3 bases are TGCAGTGCTATAGACAGGGGTACGAACACCGGGGAGCTGTTTTTT.

This clonotype was recorded a few times. This rearrangement joins TRBV4-3 to TRBJ1-4; D is perhaps TRBD1 (5 bases). The CDR3 is 15 amino acids. Deletions cut 2 bases from V and 8 bases from J, with 15 bases between. Looked up from germline, CDR1 is LGHNA and CDR2 is YSLEER. CDR3 sequence reads: CASSQLNSGREKLFF. The CDR3 bases are TGCGCCAGCAGCCAACTGAACTCGGGGCGAGAAAAACTGTTTTTT.

This clonotype was seen repeatedly, ten times or more. The rearrangement links TRBV27 to TRBJ2-7; no reliable D call. Germline CDR1 reads MNHEY; CDR2 reads SMNVEV (reference sequence). The V gene lost 6 bases and the J gene lost 5 bases, with 14 bases spanning the gap. The CDR3 length is 13 residues. The CDR3 region has the DNA TGTGCCAGCAGACCGACGCCCTACGACGAGCAGTACTTC. It specifies CASRPTPYDEQYF.

The table lists this clonotype with a few counts. The chain combines TRBV5-1 with TRBJ2-1, with D possibly matching TRBD2 (6 bases). The germline V and J ends were trimmed by 5 bases and 8 bases, with 20 bases remaining between them. The CDR3 is 15 amino acids. Germline CDR1 SGHRS, CDR2 YFSETQ. In DNA form, the CDR3 reads TGCGCCAGCAGTTTGAGGGACTCGTTGTTCGATGAGCAGTTCTTC. It translates to CASSLRDSLFDEQFF.

This clonotype appeared a few times. J is TRBJ1-5 and V is TRBV4-1, with 8 positions matching TRBD1. This CDR3 contains 15 residues. V lost 1 base and J lost 3; bases outside the gene matches: 2. Germline V gives CDR1 MGHRA, CDR2 YSYEKL. The CDR3: CASSQADRDNQPQHF. The CDR3 nucleotides are TGCGCCAGCAGCCAAGCGGACAGGGACAATCAGCCCCAGCATTTT.

The table lists this clonotype with a few counts. The chain has TRBV29-1 and TRBJ1-6; 9 bases fit TRBD1. Germline CDR1 and CDR2: SQVTM and ANQGSEA. The ends lost 6 bases at V and 7 bases at J; junction bases unmatched: 7. This CDR3 region has 14 residues. The CDR3 region has the DNA TGCAGCGTGGCTTATGACAGGGGGAATTCACCCCTCCACTTT. This encodes CSVAYDRGNSPLHF.

This chain connects TRBV6-2 or TRBV6-3 to TRBJ1-1; 7 nucleotides align to TRBD1. CDR1 and CDR2 from the germline V gene are MNHEY and SVGEGT. This CDR3 comprises 15 residues. V gave up 5 bases and J gave up 2 bases; unmatched junction bases: 8. CDR3 sequence (DNA): TGTGCCAGCAGTAGAGACAGGGCGCCTAACACTGAAGCTTTCTTT. Its translation is CASSRDRAPNTEAFF.

The V call is TRBV7-2, the J call TRBJ2-5; 8 bases are a match to TRBD1. The CDR3 spans 15 residues. Germline V lookup: CDR1 SGHTA, CDR2 FQGNSA. Losses at the gene ends were 2 bases for V and 4 bases for J; bases not matched to a gene: 6. For the CDR3, the DNA is TGTGCCAGCAGCTTATCGCGCAGGGGGCTAGAGACCCAGTACTTC. It codes for CASSLSRRGLETQYF.

The table lists this clonotype with many counts. The rearrangement joins TRBV7-9 to TRBJ2-3, with 8 bases that match TRBD2. Trimming at V came to 2 bases and at J to 4 bases, leaving 8 bases not matched to a gene. The V gene's germline CDR1 is SEHNR and CDR2 FQNEAQ (reference sequence). The CDR3 has 16 residues. As DNA, the CDR3 is TGTGCCAGCAGCTTAAGACGGGGGGGCCGGGCAGATACGCAGTATTTT. This codes for CASSLRRGGRADTQYF.

This clonotype was seen repeatedly, ten times or more. The rearrangement uses TRBV4-1 and TRBJ2-7, with TRBD1 matching over 9 bases. The CDR3 runs to 17 residues. With 5 bases clipped from V and 4 bases from J, the junction kept 15 bases outside the gene matches. The germline CDR1 and CDR2 sequences are MGHRA and YSYEKL. CDR3 amino acids: CASSTRYAGTGIYEQYF. Written as DNA, the CDR3 is TGCGCCAGCAGCACGCGATATGCGGGGACAGGGATATACGAGCAGTACTTC.

This clonotype came up a few times. The chain couples TRBV7-9 to TRBJ2-3, with 12 bases that match TRBD2. Trimming cost V 5 bases and J 5 bases; bases outside gene matches: 11. The CDR3 is made up of 17 amino acids. Germline V gives CDR1 SEHNR, CDR2 FQNEAQ (reference sequence). This CDR3 is CASSGIGTSGPGDTQYF. Written as DNA, the CDR3 is TGTGCCAGCAGCGGTATAGGGACTAGCGGGCCCGGAGATACGCAGTATTTT.